A selection of T cell receptor beta chains follows, all from one sample in a study of CD8+CD57+ T cells in acquired aplastic anemia. TCRdb recomputed calls from the reads with MiXCR, one row per CDR3 protein. The sample contains around 150,000 distinct CDR3 sequences, around 50% of which appear only once. Sequencing input: sorted CD4+, CD8+, or CD8+CD57+ T cells (not recorded which) from PBMCs. These receptors came from a human donor with aplastic anemia. Both conserved end residues are part of each CDR3. D genes are given only for firm matches. Rows give clone size only sometimes, using once, few, many, or a class for an expanded clone.

d_call v_call clone_size cdr3_aa
. TRBV10-1 . CASSVGPGIGTEAFF
TRBD1 TRBV7-9 . CASRTGTGNQDTQYF
. TRBV19 many CASSIGRKGNNEQFF
. TRBV10-3 . CAISSGYNTPLHF
. TRBV25-1 . CASSEGDIYSGNTIYF
. TRBV2 . CASRETPAGANVLTF
. TRBV27 . CASSPNLPITGNQPQHF
TRBD1 TRBV20-1 many CSAPPRTGTGKNLAYGYTF
. TRBV18 few CASSPSTAGDYGYTF
TRBD1 TRBV24-1 . CATRGDRVTGSYGYTF
TRBD1 TRBV11-3 . CASSSTGEGASPQHF
. TRBV2 . CASRGKTEAFF
. TRBV7-2 . CASSKLPGLYEQYF
. TRBV10-1 . CASSETKNTQYF
TRBD1 TRBV6-1 . CASSLGQDVSPLHF
TRBD1 TRBV28 few CASSSPDRAGYNEQFF
TRBD2 TRBV12-3/TRBV12-4 . CASSLASGTTDTQYF
. TRBV9 many CASSAQGVDTGELFF
. TRBV19 . CASSAWTPPHNYGYTF
TRBD1 TRBV14 . CASSRTGTGLGYEQYF
. TRBV4-1 . CASSRRTADTQYF
TRBD2 TRBV6-1 . CASSEDGTSGIQYF
TRBD1 TRBV12-3/TRBV12-4 once CASSLASGQGTYEQYF
. TRBV7-3 once CASSDNNSPLHF
. TRBV20-1 many CSVKGGEVTEAFF
. TRBV19 many CASSIGFQPQHF
TRBD2 TRBV6-1 . CASTPGLAGGYNEQFF
. TRBV15 once CATSRPQENQPQHF
. TRBV3-1 few CASSQHAGDVGNTIYF
. TRBV9 many CASSVEGAGSYEQYF
. TRBV5-8 . CASPGGADYEQYF
TRBD1 TRBV19 . CASSPQGASYGYTF
. TRBV19 many CASSMGRRTYEQYF
. TRBV2 . CASSSQSYEQYF
. TRBV19 many CASRETEFYGYTF
. TRBV2 . CASVQRGGYTF
. TRBV4-2 . CASSQVSGANTEAFF
. TRBV29-1 many CSVEGNKWNEQFF
. TRBV29-1 . CSVGAGGGYEQYF
. TRBV7-2 many CASSLFGVGINQPQHF
. TRBV24-1 . CATSDLSTDTQYF
TRBD2 TRBV24-1 . CATSDRTSGTPDTQYF
TRBD1 TRBV20-1 . CGALAPDRENTEAFF
. TRBV5-1 . CASSLGQHKEKLFF
TRBD2 TRBV19 . CASKGLAGGSTDTQYF
. TRBV2 . CASTEHKSKETQYF
. TRBV29-1 . CSVKRGDGETQYF
. TRBV10-3 . CAISESGIRERAFF
TRBD2 TRBV2 many CASTPGLAPETQYF
TRBD1 TRBV7-2 many CASSWRQGTGELFF
. TRBV24-1 . CATSETAGARPYNEQFF
TRBD1 TRBV10-1 . CASRIGTGDSDEQYF
. TRBV9 many CASSVVLTGELFF
. TRBV12-5 many CASGLNYEQYF